This T cell receptor (beta chain) stems from a study of T cell responses to AZD1222 COVID-19 vaccine. V was pared by 4 bases and J by 8 bases, with 14 bases between. From germline, CDR1 is LGHNT and CDR2 FRNRAP. The CDR3 spans 13 residues. Only in-frame clones appear in the TCRdb table, and some are missing; sequencing was by immunoSEQ multiplex PCR. The data hold 17,000 or so clones, with approximately 89% observed a single time. With regard to this clone: The target antigen is unknown.

Findings of the study overall: As reported, nearly half of all spike-specific TCRs target variant regions that are unmutated. Two AZD1222 administrations were followed by greater Spike-specific TCR breadth and depth. Donors, mostly white British, included more females; clonal diversity was possibly underestimated.

Timing groups of about 4 and about 12 weeks for second doses were pooled. The TCR comes from an adult who received the AZD1222 COVID-19 vaccine. Sequenced here: peripheral blood, sampled 28 days after the second AZD1222 dose. The chain employs TRBV12-5 and TRBJ1-2, with a weak D call TRBD1 (5 bases). The CDR3 bases are TGTGCTAGTGGTTCGGGGCAGGGACGCGGCTACACCTTC. Its protein is CASGSGQGRGYTF.